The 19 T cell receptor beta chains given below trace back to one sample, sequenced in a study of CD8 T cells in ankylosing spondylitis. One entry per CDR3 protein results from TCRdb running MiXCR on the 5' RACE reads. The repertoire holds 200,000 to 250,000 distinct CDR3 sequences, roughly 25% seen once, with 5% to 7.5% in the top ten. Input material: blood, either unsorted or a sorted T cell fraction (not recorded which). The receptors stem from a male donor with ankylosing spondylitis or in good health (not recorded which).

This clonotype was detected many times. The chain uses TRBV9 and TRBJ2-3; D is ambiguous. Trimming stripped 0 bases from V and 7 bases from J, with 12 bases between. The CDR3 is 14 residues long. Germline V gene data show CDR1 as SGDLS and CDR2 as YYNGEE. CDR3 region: CASSVDRVQHTQYF. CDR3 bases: TGTGCCAGCAGCGTAGACCGGGTCCAGCATACGCAGTATTTT.

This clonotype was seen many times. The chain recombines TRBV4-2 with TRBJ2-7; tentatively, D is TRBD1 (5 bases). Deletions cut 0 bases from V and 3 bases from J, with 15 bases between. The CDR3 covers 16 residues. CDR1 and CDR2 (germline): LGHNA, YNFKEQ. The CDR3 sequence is CASSQERQGSNYEQYF. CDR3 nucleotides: TGTGCCAGCAGCCAAGAGAGGCAGGGCTCCAACTACGAGCAGTACTTC.

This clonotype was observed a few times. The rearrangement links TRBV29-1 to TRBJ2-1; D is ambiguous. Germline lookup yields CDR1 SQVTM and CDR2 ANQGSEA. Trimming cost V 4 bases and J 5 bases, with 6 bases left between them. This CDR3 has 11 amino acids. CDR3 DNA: TGCAGCGTTGGGAGAGACAATGAGCAGTTCTTC. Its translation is CSVGRDNEQFF.

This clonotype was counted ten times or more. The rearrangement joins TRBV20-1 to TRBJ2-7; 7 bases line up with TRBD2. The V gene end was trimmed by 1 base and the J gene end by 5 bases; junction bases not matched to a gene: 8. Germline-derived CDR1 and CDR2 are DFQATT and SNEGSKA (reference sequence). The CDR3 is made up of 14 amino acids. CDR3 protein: CSARVAGVSHEQYF. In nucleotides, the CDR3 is TGCAGTGCTAGAGTGGCGGGAGTGTCCCACGAGCAGTACTTC.

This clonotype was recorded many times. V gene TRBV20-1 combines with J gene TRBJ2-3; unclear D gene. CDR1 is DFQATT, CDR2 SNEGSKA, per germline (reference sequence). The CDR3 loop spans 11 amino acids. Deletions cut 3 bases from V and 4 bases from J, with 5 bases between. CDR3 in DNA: TGCAGTGCTAGGTTGGCAGATACGCAGTATTTT. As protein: CSARLADTQYF.

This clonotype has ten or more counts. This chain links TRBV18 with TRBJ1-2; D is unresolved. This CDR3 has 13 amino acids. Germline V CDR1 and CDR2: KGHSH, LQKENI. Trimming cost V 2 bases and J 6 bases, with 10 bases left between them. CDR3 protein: CASSPRTNDGYTF. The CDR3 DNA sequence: TGTGCCAGCTCACCAAGGACGAATGATGGCTACACCTTC.

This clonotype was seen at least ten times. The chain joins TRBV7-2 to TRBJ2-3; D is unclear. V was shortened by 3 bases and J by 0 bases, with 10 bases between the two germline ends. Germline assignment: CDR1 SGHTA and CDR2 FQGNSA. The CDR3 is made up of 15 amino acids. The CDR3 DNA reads TGTGCCAGCAGCTTTAGTGGTACTAGCACAGATACGCAGTATTTT. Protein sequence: CASSFSGTSTDTQYF.

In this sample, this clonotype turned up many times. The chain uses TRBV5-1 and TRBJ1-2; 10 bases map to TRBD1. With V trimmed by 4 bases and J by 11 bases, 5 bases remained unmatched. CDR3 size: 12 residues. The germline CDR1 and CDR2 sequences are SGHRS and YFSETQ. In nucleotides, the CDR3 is TGCGCCAGCAGCCCGGGACAGGGGTTTTACACCTTC. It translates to CASSPGQGFYTF.

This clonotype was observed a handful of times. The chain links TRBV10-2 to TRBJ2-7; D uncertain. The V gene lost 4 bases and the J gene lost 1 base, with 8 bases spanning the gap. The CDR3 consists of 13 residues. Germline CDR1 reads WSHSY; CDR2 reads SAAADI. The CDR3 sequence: CASSAHGSYEQYF. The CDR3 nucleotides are TGCGCCAGCAGTGCGCATGGATCCTACGAGCAGTACTTC.

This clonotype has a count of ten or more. The CDR3 region is CASSLGLAGGYQDTQYF. The CDR3 DNA follows: TGTGCCAGCAGCTTAGGACTAGCGGGAGGGTACCAAGATACGCAGTATTTT. The chain uses TRBV7-3 and TRBJ2-3, with TRBD2 matching over 15 bases. The CDR3 totals 17 residues. With V trimmed by 2 bases and J by 5 bases, 5 bases remained unmatched. Germline V gene data show CDR1 as SGHTA and CDR2 as FQGTGA.

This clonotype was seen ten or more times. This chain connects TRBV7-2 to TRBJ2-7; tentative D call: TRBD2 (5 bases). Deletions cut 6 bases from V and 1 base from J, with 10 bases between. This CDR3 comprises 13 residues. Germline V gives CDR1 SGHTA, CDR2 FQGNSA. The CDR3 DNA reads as TGTGCCAGCAGTCCTCGGAGGTCCTACGAGCAGTACTTC. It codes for CASSPRRSYEQYF.

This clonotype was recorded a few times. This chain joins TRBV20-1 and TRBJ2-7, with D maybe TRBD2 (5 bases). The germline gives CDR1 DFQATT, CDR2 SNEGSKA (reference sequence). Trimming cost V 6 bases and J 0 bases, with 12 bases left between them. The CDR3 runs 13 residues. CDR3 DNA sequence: TGCAGTGCGTCCGACGGGATCTCCTACGAGCAGTACTTC. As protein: CSASDGISYEQYF.

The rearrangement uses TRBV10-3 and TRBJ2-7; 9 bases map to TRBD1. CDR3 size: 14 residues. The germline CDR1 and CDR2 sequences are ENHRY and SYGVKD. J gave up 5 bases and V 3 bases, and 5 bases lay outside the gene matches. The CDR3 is CAISDSDRGDEQYF. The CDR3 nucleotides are TGTGCCATCAGTGATTCGGACAGGGGCGACGAGCAGTACTTC.

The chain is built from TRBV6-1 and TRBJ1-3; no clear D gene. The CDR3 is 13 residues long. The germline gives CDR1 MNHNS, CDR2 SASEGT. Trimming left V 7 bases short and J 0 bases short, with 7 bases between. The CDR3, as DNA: TGTGCCAGCAAGGAGGGCTCTGGAAACACCATATATTTT. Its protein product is CASKEGSGNTIYF.

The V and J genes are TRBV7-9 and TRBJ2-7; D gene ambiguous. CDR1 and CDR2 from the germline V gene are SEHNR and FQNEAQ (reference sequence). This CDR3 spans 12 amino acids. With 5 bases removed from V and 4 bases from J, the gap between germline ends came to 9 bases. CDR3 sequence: CASSMALYEQYF. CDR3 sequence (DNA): TGTGCCAGCAGCATGGCGCTGTACGAGCAGTACTTC.

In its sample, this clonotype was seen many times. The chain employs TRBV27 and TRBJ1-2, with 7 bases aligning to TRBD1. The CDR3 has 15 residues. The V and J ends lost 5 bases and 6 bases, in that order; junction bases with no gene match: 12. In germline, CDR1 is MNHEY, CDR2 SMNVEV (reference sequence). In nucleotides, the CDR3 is TGTGCCAGCAGTAGTTGGGGAAAAGGGGGCGATGGCTACACCTTC. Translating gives CASSSWGKGGDGYTF.

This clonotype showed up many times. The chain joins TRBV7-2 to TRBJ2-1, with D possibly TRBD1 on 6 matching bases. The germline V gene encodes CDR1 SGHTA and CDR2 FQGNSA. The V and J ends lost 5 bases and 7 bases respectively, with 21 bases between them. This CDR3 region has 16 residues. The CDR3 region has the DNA TGTGCCAGCAGCCCGGGGCAGGGGATTATTAAAAATGAGCAGTTCTTC. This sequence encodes CASSPGQGIIKNEQFF. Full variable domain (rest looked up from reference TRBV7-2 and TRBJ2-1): GAGVSQSPSNKVTEKGKDVELRCDPISGHTALYWYRQSLGQGLEFLIYFQGNSAPDKSGLPSDRFSAERTGGSVSTLTIQRTQQEDSAVYLCASSPGQGIIKNEQFFGPGTRLTVL.

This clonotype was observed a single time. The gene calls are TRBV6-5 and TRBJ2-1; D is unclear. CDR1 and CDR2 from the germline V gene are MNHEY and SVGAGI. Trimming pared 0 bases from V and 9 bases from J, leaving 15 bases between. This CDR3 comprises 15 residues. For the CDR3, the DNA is TGTGCCAGCAGTTACTCGCGACTGTTTCTACCTGAGCAGTTCTTC. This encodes CASSYSRLFLPEQFF.

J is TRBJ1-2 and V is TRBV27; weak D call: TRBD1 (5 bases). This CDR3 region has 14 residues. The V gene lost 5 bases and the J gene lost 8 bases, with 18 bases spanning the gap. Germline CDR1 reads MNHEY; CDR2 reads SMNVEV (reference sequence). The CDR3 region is CASSPLGRVNGYTF. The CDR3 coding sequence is TGTGCCAGCAGTCCTCTGGGCAGGGTGAACGGCTACACCTTC.